These 18 T cell receptor beta chains were sequenced from one sample in a study of cytomegalovirus exposure and HLA in healthy donors. Clones were read by immunoSEQ multiplex PCR, and TCRdb kept only the in-frame ones, dropping some. Of 150,000 or so clones in the sample, 86% were seen once. The sequenced material came from PBMCs. The origin of the receptors is a young man in good health and CMV-seropositive.

This clone was seen a single time. CDR3 region: CASSLTGNTEAFF. The DNA for the CDR3 is TGTGCCAGCAGCCTGACAGGGAACACTGAAGCTTTCTTT. The chain uses TRBV7-7 and TRBJ1-1; D is perhaps TRBD1 (6 bases). CDR3 length equals 13 residues. Germline CDR1 SSHAT, CDR2 FNYEAQ (reference sequence). V shed 5 bases and J shed 1 base, with 8 bases lying between them. Combining the CDR3 with reference TRBV7-7 and TRBJ1-1 gives the whole variable domain GAGVSQSPRYKVTKRGQDVTLRCDPISSHATLYWYQQALGQGPEFLTYFNYEAQPDKSGLPSDRFSAERPEGSISTLTIQRTEQRDSAMYRCASSLTGNTEAFFGQGTRLTVV.

This clone was seen a single time. The V and J genes are TRBV7-3 and TRBJ2-5, with a tentative D call TRBD2 (6 bases). Per the germline V gene, CDR1 is SGHTA and CDR2 is FQGTGA. V was pared by 5 bases and J by 7 bases, with 11 bases between. The CDR3 totals 12 residues. This CDR3 is CASSLPGGTQYF. The CDR3 nucleotides read TGTGCCAGCAGCCTCCCCGGGGGGACCCAGTACTTC.

The J gene is TRBJ2-3, the V gene TRBV6-4; a possible D gene is TRBD2 (6 bases). The germline CDR1 and CDR2 sequences are MRHNA and SNTAGT. The CDR3 sequence is 15 residues long. Trimming pared 0 bases from V and 5 bases from J, leaving 12 bases between. The CDR3 here is CASSDSWRAGDTQYF. The CDR3 coding sequence is TGTGCCAGCAGTGACTCGTGGAGGGCGGGAGATACGCAGTATTTT.

In its sample, this clone was seen once. The J gene is TRBJ1-4, the V gene TRBV19; 8 positions agree with TRBD1. V was clipped by 8 bases and J by 5 bases; unmatched bases: 4. Germline loops: CDR1 LNHDA, CDR2 SQIVND (reference sequence). CDR3 size: 13 residues. The CDR3 DNA sequence: TGTGCCAGTGAGCGGACAGGGAATGAAAAACTGTTTTTT. Translating gives CASERTGNEKLFF.

The genes are TRBV7-9 and TRBJ2-5; D might be TRBD1 (6 bases). Trimming took off 1 base at V and 2 bases at J, with 14 bases between the two ends. The CDR3 totals 16 residues. The germline CDR1 and CDR2 sequences are SEHNR and FQNEAQ (reference sequence). Here the CDR3 reads CASSLVGGSGQETQYF. In DNA, the CDR3 is TGTGCCAGCAGCTTAGTTGGGGGCTCAGGTCAAGAGACCCAGTACTTC.

The chain has TRBV6-1 and TRBJ2-1; D unclear. This CDR3 has 13 residues. V shed 4 bases and J shed 9 bases, with 13 bases lying between them. Germline V gene sequence: CDR1 MNHNS, CDR2 SASEGT. CDR3: CASSAKTETEQFF. The DNA for the CDR3 is TGTGCCAGCAGTGCAAAAACGGAGACTGAGCAGTTCTTC.

The rearrangement uses TRBV14 and TRBJ1-1; maybe TRBD1 (6 bases). The CDR3 has 14 residues. Germline CDR1 SGHDN, CDR2 FVKESK. V was clipped by 4 bases and J by 0 bases, with 9 bases between them. The CDR3 DNA sequence: TGTGCCAGCAGCCTTCCAGGGGTGAACACTGAAGCTTTCTTT. This gives the protein CASSLPGVNTEAFF.

This chain joins TRBV5-1 and TRBJ1-4, with D maybe TRBD1 (6 bases). V lost 4 bases to trimming and J lost 3 bases, with 10 bases between them. The CDR3 is 14 residues long. Germline V gives CDR1 SGHRS, CDR2 YFSETQ. The CDR3: CASSVQGSNEKLFF. In DNA form, the CDR3 reads TGCGCCAGCAGCGTACAGGGATCTAATGAAAAACTGTTTTTT. Looking up the rest from reference TRBV5-1 and TRBJ1-4 gives the full variable domain: KAGVTQTPRYLIKTRGQQVTLSCSPISGHRSVSWYQQTPGQGLQFLFEYFSETQRNKGNFPGRFSGRQFSNSRSEMNVSTLELGDSALYLCASSVQGSNEKLFFGSGTQLSVL.

The chain links TRBV6-5 to TRBJ2-1, with TRBD2 matching 8 bases. There are 15 residues in the CDR3. Germline V gene sequence: CDR1 MNHEY, CDR2 SVGAGI. V trimming: 6 bases; J trimming: 3 bases; junction bases outside the gene matches: 7. Here the CDR3 reads CASSRAGAGYNEQFF. In DNA, the CDR3 is TGTGCCAGCAGCCGAGCGGGAGCTGGCTACAATGAGCAGTTCTTC.

The chain employs TRBV4-1 and TRBJ2-5; 9 bases agree with TRBD2. With 1 base clipped from V and 3 bases from J, the junction kept 9 bases outside the gene matches. In germline, CDR1 is MGHRA, CDR2 YSYEKL. This CDR3 has 17 residues. The CDR3 loop reads CASSQVAAGGPEETQYF. As DNA, the CDR3 is TGCGCCAGCAGCCAAGTTGCGGCGGGGGGGCCGGAAGAGACCCAGTACTTC.

The genes are TRBV25-1 and TRBJ2-5; TRBD1 matches at 8 bases. Unmatched junction bases numbered 5, after V lost 9 bases and J lost 5 bases. The CDR3 has 12 amino acids. The germline CDR1 and CDR2 sequences are MGHDK and SYGVNS. The CDR3 region is CASSGGWETQYF. The DNA of the CDR3 is TGTGCCAGTTCAGGGGGCTGGGAGACCCAGTACTTC.

The V call is TRBV5-1, the J call TRBJ1-2, with 9 bases matching TRBD1. In germline, CDR1 is SGHRS, CDR2 YFSETQ. The V and J ends lost 2 bases and 7 bases, in that order; junction bases with no gene match: 12. The CDR3 is 16 residues long. The CDR3, as DNA: TGCGCCAGCAGCTTAGGAAGACAGGGGGATTTGCGTGGCTACACCTTC. Amino acids: CASSLGRQGDLRGYTF.

As DNA, the CDR3 is TGTGCCAGTAGTCCCGGGTTCGGGAGGCACTACGAGCAGTACTTC. Protein product: CASSPGFGRHYEQYF. The rearrangement links TRBV19 to TRBJ2-7; 7 bases align to TRBD2. The CDR3 sequence is 15 residues long. CDR1 is LNHDA, CDR2 SQIVND, per germline (reference sequence). J lost 3 bases, V lost 5 bases, and 10 bases had no gene match.

The chain couples TRBV6-6 to TRBJ2-7, with D possibly matching TRBD1 (6 bases). CDR1 is MNHNY and CDR2 is SVGAGI in the germline V gene (reference sequence). V lost 0 bases and J lost 1, with 10 bases in between. This CDR3 region has 15 residues. The CDR3 is CASSYSGTPSYEQYF. Written as DNA, the CDR3 is TGTGCCAGCAGTTACTCAGGGACACCGTCCTACGAGCAGTACTTC.

The chain has TRBV12-2 and TRBJ2-1; TRBD2, the table's D call, was not compared with the DNA. TRBV12-2 is designated a pseudogene. The CDR3 runs to 15 residues. CDR3 region: CASRSLAGGLKEQFF. The CDR3 bases are TGTGCAAGTCGCTCCCTAGCGGGGGGCCTAAAGGAGCAGTTCTTC.

The chain recombines TRBV25-1 with TRBJ2-3; 10 bases fit TRBD2. J lost 1 base, V lost 6 bases, and 1 base had no gene match. Germline loops: CDR1 MGHDK, CDR2 SYGVNS. The CDR3 is made up of 14 amino acids. DNA of the CDR3: TGTGCCAGCAGCCTAGCGGGGGGCACAGATACGCAGTATTTT. Amino acid sequence: CASSLAGGTDTQYF.

This sequence joins TRBV9 and TRBJ1-4; 8 bases align to TRBD1. V lost 0 bases and J lost 5; bases outside the gene matches: 0. Per germline, CDR1 SGDLS and CDR2 YYNGEE. There are 14 residues in the CDR3. The CDR3: CASSVGQGNEKLFF. The CDR3 DNA sequence: TGTGCCAGCAGCGTAGGACAGGGGAATGAAAAACTGTTTTTT.

V is TRBV19 and J is TRBJ1-4, with a possible D match to TRBD1 (5 bases). The CDR3 runs 14 residues. Germline V gene sequence: CDR1 LNHDA, CDR2 SQIVND (reference sequence). V dropped 6 bases and J dropped 7 bases, with 15 bases sitting between them. CDR3 region: CASSSTAPGEKLFF. The CDR3 DNA reads as TGTGCCAGTAGCTCGACAGCCCCGGGTGAAAAACTGTTTTTT.